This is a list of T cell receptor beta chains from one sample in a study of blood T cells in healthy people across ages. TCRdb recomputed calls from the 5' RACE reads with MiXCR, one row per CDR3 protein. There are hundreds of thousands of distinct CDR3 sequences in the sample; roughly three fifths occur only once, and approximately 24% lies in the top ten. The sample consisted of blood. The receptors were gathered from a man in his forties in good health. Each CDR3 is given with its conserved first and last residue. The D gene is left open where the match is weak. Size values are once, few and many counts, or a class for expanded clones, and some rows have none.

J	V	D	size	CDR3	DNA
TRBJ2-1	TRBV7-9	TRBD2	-	CASSITPGLALYNEQFF	TGTGCCAGCAGCATCACACCGGGACTAGCTTTGTACAATGAGCAGTTCTTC
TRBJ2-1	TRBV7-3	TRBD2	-	CASSLNQGGEGYNEQFF	TGTGCCAGCAGCTTAAACCAGGGCGGGGAGGGCTACAATGAGCAGTTCTTC
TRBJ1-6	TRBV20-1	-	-	CSGIGSGNSPLHF	TGCAGTGGGATAGGGAGTGGAAATTCACCCCTCCACTTT
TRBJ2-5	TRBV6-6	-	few	CASSYSPWRNETQYF	TGTGCCAGCAGTTACTCCCCGTGGAGGAATGAGACCCAGTACTTC
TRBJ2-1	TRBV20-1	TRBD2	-	CSARAVTGGIYNEQFF	TGCAGTGCTAGAGCGGTAACGGGAGGGATTTACAATGAGCAGTTCTTC
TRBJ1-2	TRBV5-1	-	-	CASSLESGVQGYTF	TGCGCCAGCAGCTTGGAGTCAGGGGTACAAGGCTACACCTTC
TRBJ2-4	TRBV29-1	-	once	CSAAGPSLQNIQYF	TGCAGCGCTGCGGGACCATCACTACAAAACATTCAGTACTTC
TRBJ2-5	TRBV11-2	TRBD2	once	CASSFDQNPGTSGRPQETQYF	TGTGCCAGCAGCTTTGACCAGAACCCCGGGACTAGCGGGAGACCCCAAGAGACCCAGTACTTC
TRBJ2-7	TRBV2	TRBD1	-	CASSWGQGSSYEQYF	TGTGCCAGCTCTTGGGGACAGGGGAGCTCCTACGAGCAGTACTTC
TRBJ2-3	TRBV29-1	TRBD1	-	CSTQNRGQGLGDTQYF	TGCAGCACCCAAAACCGGGGACAGGGCCTGGGAGATACGCAGTATTTT
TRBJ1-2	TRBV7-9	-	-	CASSLDPGHSNYGYTF	TGTGCCAGCAGCTTGGATCCGGGACATTCGAACTATGGCTACACCTTC
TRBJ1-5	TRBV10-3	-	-	CAISESLGDQPQHF	TGTGCCATCAGTGAGTCGCTAGGGGATCAGCCCCAGCATTTT
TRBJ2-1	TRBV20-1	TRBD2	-	CSARGMGTSGGALHNEQFF	TGCAGTGCTAGAGGAATGGGGACTAGCGGGGGGGCCTTACACAATGAGCAGTTCTTC
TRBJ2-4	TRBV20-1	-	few	CSGLAKNIQYF	TGCAGCGGGCTAGCCAAAAACATTCAGTACTTC
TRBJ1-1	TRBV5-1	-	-	CASFQTANPLNTEAFF	TGCGCCAGCTTCCAGACAGCTAACCCCCTGAACACTGAAGCTTTCTTT
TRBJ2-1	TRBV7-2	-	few	CASSLGGLLFYNEQFF	TGTGCCAGCAGCTTAGGGGGACTCTTGTTCTACAATGAGCAGTTCTTC
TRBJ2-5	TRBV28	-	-	CASSSQGFVETQYF	TGTGCCAGCAGTTCCCAGGGTTTTGTAGAGACCCAGTACTTC
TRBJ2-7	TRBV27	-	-	CASSLNWFRNEQYF	TGTGCCAGCAGCTTAAATTGGTTTCGGAACGAGCAGTACTTC
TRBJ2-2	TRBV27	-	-	CASSLRVESGELFF	TGTGCCAGCAGTTTAAGGGTCGAATCCGGGGAGCTGTTTTTT
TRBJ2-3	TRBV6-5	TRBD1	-	CASRQGRFTDSQYF	TGTGCCAGCCGACAGGGGCGTTTCACAGATTCGCAGTATTTT
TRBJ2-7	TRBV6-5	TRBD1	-	CASRQGYHEQYF	TGTGCCAGCAGACAGGGGTACCACGAGCAGTACTTC
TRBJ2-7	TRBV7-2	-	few	CASSLEYGRSYEQYF	TGTGCCAGCAGCTTAGAGTATGGGCGCTCCTACGAGCAGTACTTC